The rows below give T cell receptor beta chains drawn from one sample of a study of shared clonotypes between healthy human individuals. Here immunoSEQ multiplex PCR was the method, and the copy in TCRdb shows in-frame clones only, minus some. The sample lists about 680,000 clones, 92% occurring once. Sequencing was done on a sample of naive CD8+ T cells sorted from blood. All receptors derive from a man under 40 in good health. Both conserved end residues are part of each CDR3. The D gene is left open where the match is weak. Size values are once, few and many counts, or a class for expanded clones, and some rows have none.

>TRBJ2-7|TRBV7-6|NA|NA
CASSTATGEQYF
TGTGCCAGCAGCACAGCGACAGGCGAGCAGTACTTC
>TRBJ1-4|TRBV7-9|NA|NA
CASSPPGGANEKLFF
TGTGCCAGCAGCCCCCCGGGGGGGGCTAATGAAAAACTGTTTTTT
>TRBJ2-3|TRBV29-1|NA|NA
CSVEVTGGVGTDTQYF
TGCAGCGTTGAAGTCACTGGGGGAGTTGGAACAGATACGCAGTATTTT
>TRBJ2-3|TRBV7-9|TRBD2|NA
CASTTLGTSGRGTDTQYF
TGTGCCAGCACCACTTTGGGGACTAGCGGGAGGGGCACAGATACGCAGTATTTT
>TRBJ2-7|TRBV27|NA|NA
CASSWGHEQYF
TGTGCCAGCAGTTGGGGCCACGAGCAGTACTTC
>TRBJ2-1|TRBV7-9|TRBD2|NA
CASSFSGRAYNEQFF
TGTGCCAGCAGCTTTAGCGGGAGGGCCTATAATGAGCAGTTCTTC
>TRBJ2-7|TRBV5-1|TRBD2|NA
CASSLGTSGSLNEQYF
TGCGCCAGCAGCTTGGGGACTAGCGGGAGTCTGAACGAGCAGTACTTC
>TRBJ2-1|TRBV12-2|NA|NA
CASRSPGSYNEQFF
TGTGCAAGTCGCTCGCCGGGCTCCTACAATGAGCAGTTCTTC
>TRBJ1-1|TRBV4-1|NA|NA
CASSRRPLGDTEAFF
TGCGCCAGCAGCCGGAGACCCCTTGGGGACACTGAAGCTTTCTTT
>TRBJ2-7|TRBV7-9|NA|few
CASSRRGGSYEQYF
TGTGCCAGCAGCAGGCGGGGTGGAAGCTACGAGCAGTACTTC
>TRBJ2-1|TRBV19|NA|NA
CASSFTGVASEEQFF
TGTGCCAGTAGTTTCACAGGCGTTGCTAGCGAAGAGCAGTTCTTC
>TRBJ1-2|TRBV27|NA|once
CASSFHRGNYGYTF
TGTGCCAGCAGTTTCCATCGAGGTAACTATGGCTACACCTTC
>TRBJ2-3|TRBV25-1|NA|NA
CASSEYAIQTQDTQYF
TGTGCCAGCAGTGAATATGCCATACAGACACAAGATACGCAGTATTTT
>TRBJ2-7|TRBV28|NA|NA
CASSLLRGSYEQYF
TGTGCCAGCAGTTTATTAAGGGGTTCCTACGAGCAGTACTTC
>TRBJ2-7|TRBV11-2|TRBD1|once
CASRGQSGQLGSSPYEQYF
TGTGCCAGCAGGGGACAATCGGGACAGTTGGGATCCTCTCCCTACGAGCAGTACTTC
>TRBJ2-3|TRBV6-5|TRBD1|NA
CASSNPGQATDTQYF
TGTGCCAGCAGCAACCCGGGACAGGCGACAGATACGCAGTATTTT
>TRBJ2-5|TRBV28|TRBD1|NA
CASSLNPGGRETQYF
TGTGCCAGCAGCTTGAACCCAGGGGGCAGGGAGACCCAGTACTTC
>TRBJ2-1|TRBV10-3|TRBD2|once
CATPVRAGVRNEQFF
TGTGCCACTCCGGTTCGGGCGGGAGTGCGGAATGAGCAGTTCTTC
>TRBJ2-7|TRBV6-1|TRBD1|NA
CASSSTGAPYEQYF
TGTGCCAGCAGTTCGACAGGGGCCCCCTACGAGCAGTACTTC
>TRBJ2-7|TRBV19|TRBD1|NA
CASSIVGTGREDEQYF
TGTGCCAGTAGTATAGTAGGGACAGGGCGCGAGGACGAGCAGTACTTC
>TRBJ1-2|TRBV4-1|NA|NA
CASSQDGLGYGYTF
TGCGCCAGCAGCCAAGATGGACTGGGCTATGGCTACACCTTC
>TRBJ2-5|TRBV4-1|NA|NA
CASSQDRRPQETQYF
TGCGCCAGCAGCCAAGATAGGCGGCCGCAAGAGACCCAGTACTTC
>TRBJ2-1|TRBV6-5|NA|NA
CASSYSLADSNEQFF
TGTGCCAGCAGTTACTCGCTAGCAGATTCCAATGAGCAGTTCTTC
>TRBJ2-1|TRBV7-8|TRBD1|NA
CASSLNPHRGLSGEQFF
TGTGCCAGCAGCTTAAACCCCCACAGGGGGCTATCAGGTGAGCAGTTCTTC
>TRBJ2-7|TRBV4-1|NA|NA
CASSQGAGWDEQYF
TGCGCCAGCAGCCAAGGGGCGGGGTGGGACGAGCAGTACTTC
>TRBJ2-7|TRBV7-9|TRBD1|NA
CASSGANGTGAYEQYF
TGTGCCAGCAGCGGGGCAAACGGGACAGGGGCCTACGAGCAGTACTTC
>TRBJ2-7|TRBV2|NA|NA
CASAEGERIYEQYF
TGTGCCAGCGCGGAAGGGGAGAGGATCTACGAGCAGTACTTC
>TRBJ2-5|TRBV27|TRBD1|NA
CASSTRRQGQETQYF
TGTGCCAGCAGTACCCGCCGACAGGGACAAGAGACCCAGTACTTC
>TRBJ2-3|TRBV6-5|NA|NA
CASSYSSSGPTDTQYF
TGTGCCAGCAGTTACTCGAGTAGCGGACCCACAGATACGCAGTATTTT
>TRBJ2-7|TRBV5-5|NA|NA
CASSLGSHYEQYF
TGTGCCAGCAGCTTGGGGTCCCACTACGAGCAGTACTTC
>TRBJ2-7|TRBV7-9|TRBD1|NA
CASSSPLGTVLYEQYF
TGTGCCAGCAGCTCCCCGTTGGGGACAGTCCTCTACGAGCAGTACTTC
>TRBJ2-1|TRBV9|TRBD2|NA
CASSTRLAESTHEQFF
TGTGCCAGCAGCACCCGACTAGCGGAAAGCACCCATGAGCAGTTCTTC
>TRBJ2-7|TRBV5-1|NA|NA
CASSLVGTSYEQYF
TGCGCCAGCAGCTTGGTTGGCACTTCCTACGAGCAGTACTTC
>TRBJ2-7|TRBV6-5|NA|NA
CASSYLDSHVYEQYF
TGTGCCAGCAGTTACCTGGACAGCCACGTCTACGAGCAGTACTTC
>TRBJ2-7|TRBV5-4|TRBD2|NA
CASSFLSSGSDEQYF
TGTGCCAGCAGCTTCCTCTCTAGCGGGAGTGACGAGCAGTACTTC
>TRBJ1-2|TRBV21-1|NA|few
CASSKGDRYGYTF
TGTGCCAGCAGCAAAGGGGACAGATATGGCTACACCTTC
>TRBJ1-2|TRBV2|TRBD1|NA
CASRGWGQGRSGYTF
TGTGCCAGCAGGGGTTGGGGACAGGGAAGGAGCGGCTACACCTTC
>TRBJ2-7|TRBV6-6|NA|NA
CASSQVVYEQYF
TGTGCCAGCAGCCAGGTCGTGTACGAGCAGTACTTC
>TRBJ2-2|TRBV28|NA|NA
CASSLEAPTGELFF
TGTGCCAGCAGTTTAGAGGCCCCCACCGGGGAGCTGTTTTTT
>TRBJ1-1|TRBV11-1|NA|once
CASSRGGLQAFF
TGTGCCAGCAGCCGAGGAGGTCTCCAAGCTTTCTTT
>TRBJ2-1|TRBV7-9|NA|NA
CASSLGALARLERDEQFF
TGTGCCAGCAGCTTAGGAGCCCTAGCGCGATTAGAGCGGGATGAGCAGTTCTTC
>TRBJ2-5|TRBV7-8|NA|NA
CASSNNLGGETQYF
TGTGCCAGCAGCAACAACCTAGGGGGAGAGACCCAGTACTTC
>TRBJ2-7|TRBV4-1|TRBD2|NA
CASSQGWRGAYEQYF
TGCGCCAGCAGCCAAGGGTGGCGGGGGGCCTACGAGCAGTACTTC
>TRBJ1-2|TRBV28|NA|NA
CATEVDSNYGYTF
TGTGCCACCGAGGTCGACAGTAACTATGGCTACACCTTC
>TRBJ1-1|TRBV5-1|NA|NA
CASSFNQEAQNTEAFF
TGCGCCAGCAGCTTCAATCAGGAAGCCCAGAACACTGAAGCTTTCTTT
>TRBJ2-1|TRBV29-1|TRBD2|NA
CSVFRLAGDEQFF
TGCAGCGTTTTTCGACTAGCGGGGGATGAGCAGTTCTTC
>TRBJ2-2|TRBV19|TRBD1|once
CASSKRGDRGHTGELFF
TGTGCCAGTAGTAAAAGGGGAGACAGGGGTCACACCGGGGAGCTGTTTTTT